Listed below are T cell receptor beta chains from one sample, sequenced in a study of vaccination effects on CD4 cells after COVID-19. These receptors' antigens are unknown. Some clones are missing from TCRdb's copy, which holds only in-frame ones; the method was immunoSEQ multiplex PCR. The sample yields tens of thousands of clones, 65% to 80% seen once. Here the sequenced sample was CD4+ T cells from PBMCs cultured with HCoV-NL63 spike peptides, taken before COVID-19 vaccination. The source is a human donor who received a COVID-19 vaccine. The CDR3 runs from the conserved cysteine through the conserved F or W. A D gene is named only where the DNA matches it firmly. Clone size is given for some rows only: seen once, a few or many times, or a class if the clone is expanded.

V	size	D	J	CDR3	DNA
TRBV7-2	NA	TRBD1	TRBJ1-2	CASSWTGVGLYGYTF	TGTGCCAGCAGCTGGACAGGGGTGGGGCTGTATGGCTACACCTTC
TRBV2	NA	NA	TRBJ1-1	CASRVQGSPFTEAFF	TGTGCCAGCAGGGTCCAGGGGAGTCCGTTCACTGAAGCTTTCTTT
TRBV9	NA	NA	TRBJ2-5	CASSETGTRKETQYF	TGTGCCAGCAGCGAAACCGGGACAAGGAAAGAAACCCAGTACTTC
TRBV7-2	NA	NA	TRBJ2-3	CASSFPVRDTQYF	TGTGCCAGCAGCTTCCCCGTTCGGGATACGCAGTATTTT
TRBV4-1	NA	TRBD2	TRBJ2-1	CASSQNPGLAEYNEQFF	TGCGCCAGCAGCCAGAACCCAGGACTAGCGGAGTACAATGAGCAGTTCTTC
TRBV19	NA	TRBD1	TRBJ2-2	CASSRWGQPNTGELFF	TGTGCCAGTAGTAGGTGGGGACAGCCGAACACCGGGGAGCTGTTTTTT
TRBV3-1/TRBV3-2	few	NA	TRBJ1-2	CASSQQTWGVYGYTF	TGTGCCAGCAGCCAACAGACATGGGGGGTTTATGGCTACACCTTC
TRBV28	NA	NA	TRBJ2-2	CASSITAGIFANTGELFF	TGTGCCAGCAGTATAACCGCCGGGATCTTCGCGAACACCGGGGAGCTGTTTTTT
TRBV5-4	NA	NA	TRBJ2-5	CASSSRGDQETQYF	TGTGCCAGCAGCTCTCGCGGGGATCAAGAGACCCAGTACTTC
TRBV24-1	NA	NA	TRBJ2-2	CATSDLLAGNTGELFF	TGTGCCACCAGTGATTTATTGGCGGGTAACACCGGGGAGCTGTTTTTT
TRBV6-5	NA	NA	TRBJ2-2	CASRQRQETTGELFF	TGTGCCAGCAGACAGCGACAGGAAACCACCGGGGAGCTGTTTTTT
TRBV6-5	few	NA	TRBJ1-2	CASTLSGKLDYGYTF	TGTGCCAGCACCCTATCCGGGAAGCTAGACTATGGCTACACCTTC
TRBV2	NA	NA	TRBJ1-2	CASSYFYGYTF	TGTGCCAGCAGTTATTTCTATGGCTACACCTTC
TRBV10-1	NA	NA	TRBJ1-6	CASSENNSPLHF	TGCGCCAGCAGTGAGAACAATTCACCCCTCCACTTT
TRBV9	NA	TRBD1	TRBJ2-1	CASSADRGRFNEQFF	TGTGCCAGCAGCGCGGACAGGGGGCGGTTCAATGAGCAGTTCTTC
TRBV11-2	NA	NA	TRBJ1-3	CASSGELSGNTIYF	TGTGCCAGCAGCGGGGAACTCTCTGGAAACACCATATATTTT
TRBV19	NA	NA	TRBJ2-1	CASSIVSSNNEQFF	TGTGCCAGTAGTATAGTAAGCAGTAACAATGAGCAGTTCTTC
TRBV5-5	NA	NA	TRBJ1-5	CASSLGTGSGNQPQHF	TGTGCCAGCAGCTTGGGTACAGGGTCGGGTAATCAGCCCCAGCATTTT
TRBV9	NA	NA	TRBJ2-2	CASSVTPGDTGELFF	TGTGCCAGCAGCGTAACCCCAGGGGACACCGGGGAGCTGTTTTTT
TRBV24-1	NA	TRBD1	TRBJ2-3	CATSRPGQGRDTQYF	TGTGCCACCAGTAGGCCGGGACAGGGGCGCGATACGCAGTATTTT
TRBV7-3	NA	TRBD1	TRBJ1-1	CASSLQTGGNTEAFF	TGTGCCAGCAGCCTCCAGACAGGGGGGAACACTGAAGCTTTCTTT
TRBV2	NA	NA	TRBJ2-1	CASSLRYNEQFF	TGTGCCAGCAGCCTCAGATACAATGAGCAGTTCTTC
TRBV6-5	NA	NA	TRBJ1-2	CASGLGSNYGYTF	TGTGCCAGCGGGCTGGGCAGCAACTATGGCTACACCTTC
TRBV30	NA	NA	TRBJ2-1	CAGEDRYNEQFF	TGTGCCGGAGAGGACAGATACAATGAGCAGTTCTTC
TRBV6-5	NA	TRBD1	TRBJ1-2	CASSPGQAGGYTF	TGTGCCAGCAGTCCTGGACAGGCCGGGGGCTACACCTTC
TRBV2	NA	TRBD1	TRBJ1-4	CASSPDRVDEKLFF	TGTGCCAGCAGTCCCGACAGGGTGGATGAAAAACTGTTTTTT
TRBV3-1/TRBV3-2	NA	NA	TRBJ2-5	CASSQDDRRSRSTQYF	TGTGCCAGCAGCCAAGATGACAGAAGATCAAGATCGACCCAGTACTTC
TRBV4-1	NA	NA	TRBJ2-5	CASSQLVGETQYF	TGCGCCAGCAGCCAACTAGTGGGAGAGACCCAGTACTTC
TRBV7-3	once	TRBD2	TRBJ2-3	CASSLTGLAGDTQYF	TGTGCCAGCAGCTTAACGGGACTAGCGGGGGATACGCAGTATTTT
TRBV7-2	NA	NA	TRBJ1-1	CASSYRSGTFNTEAFF	TGTGCCAGCAGCTATAGGTCGGGGACCTTTAACACTGAAGCTTTCTTT
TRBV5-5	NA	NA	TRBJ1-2	CASSLGANYGYTF	TGTGCCAGCAGCTTAGGTGCTAACTATGGCTACACCTTC